These T cell receptor beta chains were read from a single sample in a study of blood T cell repertoires in COVID-19. Using immunoSEQ multiplex PCR, the repertoire was profiled, and TCRdb retains in-frame clones only, with some absent. The table shows some 180,000 clones, with 75% to 80% occurring only once. The sequencing input was peripheral blood. These TCRs come from a woman in her 50s with active or convalescent COVID-19. CDR3s include the opening cysteine and the closing phenylalanine or tryptophan. D genes are given only for firm matches. Only part of the rows carry a size: once, few, many, or a class if the clone is expanded.

D gene: TRBD1
V gene: TRBV28
clone size: .
J gene: TRBJ1-4
CDR3 protein: CASTRRGGQAGEKLFF
CDR3 DNA: TGTGCCAGCACCCGAAGGGGGGGACAGGCTGGTGAAAAACTGTTTTTT

D gene: .
V gene: TRBV29-1
clone size: .
J gene: TRBJ1-2
CDR3 protein: CSVGEVGGYTF
CDR3 DNA: TGCAGCGTTGGGGAGGTGGGCGGCTACACCTTC

D gene: .
V gene: TRBV19
clone size: .
J gene: TRBJ2-5
CDR3 protein: CASSPPQGRGETQYF
CDR3 DNA: TGTGCCAGTAGCCCCCCCCAGGGCCGTGGGGAGACCCAGTACTTC

D gene: TRBD1
V gene: TRBV4-2
clone size: few
J gene: TRBJ1-6
CDR3 protein: CASSQPNRGRGNSPLHF
CDR3 DNA: TGTGCCAGCAGCCAACCAAACAGGGGCAGAGGTAATTCACCCCTCCACTTT

D gene: TRBD2
V gene: TRBV5-1
clone size: .
J gene: TRBJ2-5
CDR3 protein: CASSLAGTSKETQYF
CDR3 DNA: TGCGCCAGCAGCTTGGCCGGGACTAGCAAGGAAACCCAGTACTTC

D gene: TRBD2
V gene: TRBV11-2
clone size: few
J gene: TRBJ2-7
CDR3 protein: CASSLKFAGDVSYEQYF
CDR3 DNA: TGTGCCAGCAGCTTAAAGTTTGCGGGGGACGTCTCCTACGAGCAGTACTTC

D gene: TRBD2
V gene: TRBV5-5
clone size: .
J gene: TRBJ2-1
CDR3 protein: CASSSLAGGSPYNEQFF
CDR3 DNA: TGTGCCAGCAGCTCGTTAGCGGGAGGCTCTCCCTACAATGAGCAGTTCTTC

D gene: .
V gene: TRBV6-5
clone size: .
J gene: TRBJ2-2
CDR3 protein: CASRGTRGDTGELFF
CDR3 DNA: TGTGCCAGCAGGGGTACTAGAGGCGACACCGGGGAGCTGTTTTTT

D gene: .
V gene: TRBV10-1
clone size: .
J gene: TRBJ1-3
CDR3 protein: CASRPSSGNTIYF
CDR3 DNA: TGCGCCAGCAGGCCGAGCTCTGGAAACACCATATATTTT

D gene: .
V gene: TRBV9
clone size: .
J gene: TRBJ1-3
CDR3 protein: CASSVGALSGNTIYF
CDR3 DNA: TGTGCCAGCAGCGTAGGGGCACTCTCTGGAAACACCATATATTTT

D gene: .
V gene: TRBV5-6
clone size: .
J gene: TRBJ2-1
CDR3 protein: CASSLVGLWNEQFF
CDR3 DNA: TGTGCCAGCAGCTTGGTGGGACTCTGGAATGAGCAGTTCTTC

D gene: .
V gene: TRBV6-2/TRBV6-3
clone size: .
J gene: TRBJ1-2
CDR3 protein: CASSYYRELDGYTF
CDR3 DNA: TGTGCCAGCAGTTACTACCGGGAGCTCGATGGCTACACCTTC

D gene: .
V gene: TRBV6-5
clone size: .
J gene: TRBJ2-5
CDR3 protein: CASSYWGGAQETQYF
CDR3 DNA: TGTGCCAGCAGTTATTGGGGCGGGGCACAAGAGACCCAGTACTTC

D gene: TRBD1
V gene: TRBV3-1/TRBV3-2
clone size: few
J gene: TRBJ1-1
CDR3 protein: CASSQHGAGGGTEAFF
CDR3 DNA: TGTGCCAGCAGCCAACACGGAGCAGGGGGAGGCACTGAAGCTTTCTTT

D gene: .
V gene: TRBV11-2
clone size: once
J gene: TRBJ1-1
CDR3 protein: CASSPQGVNTEAFF
CDR3 DNA: TGTGCCAGCAGCCCACAAGGAGTGAACACTGAAGCTTTCTTT

D gene: TRBD1
V gene: TRBV6-2/TRBV6-3
clone size: .
J gene: TRBJ2-7
CDR3 protein: CASSYLRGQGVPYEQYF
CDR3 DNA: TGTGCCAGCAGTTACCTTCGTGGACAGGGGGTGCCCTACGAGCAGTACTTC

D gene: TRBD1
V gene: TRBV5-3
clone size: .
J gene: TRBJ2-7
CDR3 protein: CARSLRNTGTGMHEQYF
CDR3 DNA: TGTGCCAGAAGCTTGCGGAACACCGGGACAGGGATGCACGAGCAGTACTTC

D gene: .
V gene: TRBV27
clone size: few
J gene: TRBJ1-5
CDR3 protein: CASSLYQGGNQPQHF
CDR3 DNA: TGTGCCAGCAGTTTATATCAGGGTGGCAATCAGCCCCAGCATTTT

D gene: TRBD2
V gene: TRBV18
clone size: .
J gene: TRBJ2-2
CDR3 protein: CASSPSGRATAGELFF
CDR3 DNA: TGTGCCAGCTCGCCTAGCGGGAGGGCAACTGCCGGGGAGCTGTTTTTT

D gene: .
V gene: TRBV11-2
clone size: .
J gene: TRBJ2-1
CDR3 protein: CASSTLRHGSYNEQFF
CDR3 DNA: TGTGCCAGCAGCACACTCAGACATGGCTCCTACAATGAGCAGTTCTTC

D gene: .
V gene: TRBV10-3
clone size: .
J gene: TRBJ1-3
CDR3 protein: CAISESGDSGNTIYF
CDR3 DNA: TGTGCCATCAGTGAGTCCGGGGACTCTGGAAACACCATATATTTT

D gene: .
V gene: TRBV5-1
clone size: .
J gene: TRBJ2-3
CDR3 protein: CASSLQGYTDTQYF
CDR3 DNA: TGCGCCAGCAGCTTACAGGGATACACAGATACGCAGTATTTT

D gene: TRBD1
V gene: TRBV28
clone size: few
J gene: TRBJ1-2
CDR3 protein: CASSLWGQGILNYGYTF
CDR3 DNA: TGTGCCAGCAGTTTATGGGGACAGGGAATTCTCAACTATGGCTACACCTTC

D gene: TRBD2
V gene: TRBV13
clone size: .
J gene: TRBJ2-7
CDR3 protein: CASSPPSGSYEQYF
CDR3 DNA: TGTGCCAGCAGCCCCCCTAGCGGGAGTTACGAGCAGTACTTC

D gene: TRBD2
V gene: TRBV11-2
clone size: .
J gene: TRBJ2-2
CDR3 protein: CASSKLAGNTGELFF
CDR3 DNA: TGTGCCAGCAGCAAACTAGCGGGAAACACCGGGGAGCTGTTTTTT

D gene: .
V gene: TRBV7-2
clone size: .
J gene: TRBJ1-2
CDR3 protein: CASSLSDTIRGYTF
CDR3 DNA: TGTGCCAGCAGCTTGTCAGACACCATTCGTGGCTACACCTTC

D gene: .
V gene: TRBV7-2
clone size: .
J gene: TRBJ2-7
CDR3 protein: CASSLVSAGEQYF
CDR3 DNA: TGTGCCAGCAGCTTAGTTTCGGCGGGCGAGCAGTACTTC

D gene: TRBD1
V gene: TRBV5-1
clone size: .
J gene: TRBJ1-6
CDR3 protein: CASSAGQGNSPLHF
CDR3 DNA: TGCGCCAGCAGCGCTGGACAGGGAAATTCACCCCTCCACTTT

D gene: TRBD1
V gene: TRBV6-2/TRBV6-3
clone size: .
J gene: TRBJ1-1
CDR3 protein: CASSHSQGASTEAFF
CDR3 DNA: TGTGCCAGCAGTCACTCACAGGGGGCCAGCACTGAAGCTTTCTTT

D gene: TRBD1
V gene: TRBV7-8
clone size: .
J gene: TRBJ2-7
CDR3 protein: CASSSRTGGSKSYEQYF
CDR3 DNA: TGTGCCAGCAGCTCAAGGACAGGGGGCTCCAAATCCTACGAGCAGTACTTC

D gene: .
V gene: TRBV7-8
clone size: .
J gene: TRBJ2-5
CDR3 protein: CASSIRRDQETQYF
CDR3 DNA: TGTGCCAGCAGCATTAGACGGGACCAAGAGACCCAGTACTTC

D gene: .
V gene: TRBV24-1
clone size: .
J gene: TRBJ2-1
CDR3 protein: CATSDVTGLSYNEQFF
CDR3 DNA: TGTGCCACCAGTGACGTGACAGGCCTTTCCTACAATGAGCAGTTCTTC

D gene: TRBD1
V gene: TRBV15
clone size: .
J gene: TRBJ1-1
CDR3 protein: CATSYPGTGNTEAFF
CDR3 DNA: TGTGCCACCAGCTATCCCGGGACAGGGAACACTGAAGCTTTCTTT

D gene: .
V gene: TRBV6-5
clone size: .
J gene: TRBJ1-1
CDR3 protein: CASSFGGPGTEAFF
CDR3 DNA: TGTGCCAGCAGTTTTGGGGGCCCGGGGACTGAAGCTTTCTTT

D gene: .
V gene: TRBV28
clone size: .
J gene: TRBJ2-1
CDR3 protein: CASSPHTSIEQFF
CDR3 DNA: TGTGCCAGCAGTCCACATACTAGTATCGAGCAGTTCTTC

D gene: .
V gene: TRBV9
clone size: .
J gene: TRBJ2-2
CDR3 protein: CASSARGEAGTGELFF
CDR3 DNA: TGTGCCAGCAGCGCTCGAGGGGAAGCGGGCACCGGGGAGCTGTTTTTT

D gene: .
V gene: TRBV19
clone size: .
J gene: TRBJ1-2
CDR3 protein: CASMRDWGYTF
CDR3 DNA: TGTGCCAGTATGCGGGATTGGGGCTACACCTTC

D gene: .
V gene: TRBV25-1
clone size: .
J gene: TRBJ1-5
CDR3 protein: CASSDRNGQPQHF
CDR3 DNA: TGTGCCAGCAGTGACAGGAATGGGCAGCCCCAGCATTTT

D gene: TRBD1
V gene: TRBV19
clone size: once
J gene: TRBJ2-7
CDR3 protein: CASRDRGLDEQYF
CDR3 DNA: TGTGCCAGTAGGGACAGGGGGCTGGACGAGCAGTACTTC

D gene: .
V gene: TRBV4-2
clone size: .
J gene: TRBJ2-1
CDR3 protein: CASSQAQVNEQFF
CDR3 DNA: TGTGCCAGCAGCCAAGCCCAGGTGAATGAGCAGTTCTTC

D gene: TRBD2
V gene: TRBV7-2
clone size: .
J gene: TRBJ2-3
CDR3 protein: CASSSGLAGGTDTQYF
CDR3 DNA: TGTGCCAGCAGCTCGGGACTAGCGGGGGGGACAGATACGCAGTATTTT

D gene: TRBD1
V gene: TRBV19
clone size: few
J gene: TRBJ1-5
CDR3 protein: CASSIPRTGALEQPQHF
CDR3 DNA: TGTGCCAGTAGTATACCCCGGACAGGGGCACTCGAACAGCCCCAGCATTTT

D gene: .
V gene: TRBV4-3
clone size: .
J gene: TRBJ2-3
CDR3 protein: CASSQDRLGSRGADTQYF
CDR3 DNA: TGCGCCAGCAGCCAAGATCGGTTGGGCTCCAGGGGGGCAGATACGCAGTATTTT

D gene: .
V gene: TRBV3-1/TRBV3-2
clone size: .
J gene: TRBJ2-7
CDR3 protein: CASSQGPRSYEQYF
CDR3 DNA: TGTGCCAGCAGCCAAGGGCCCCGTTCCTACGAGCAGTACTTC

D gene: TRBD1
V gene: TRBV29-1
clone size: .
J gene: TRBJ2-7
CDR3 protein: CSVRTGGSDEQYF
CDR3 DNA: TGCAGCGTTAGGACAGGGGGAAGCGACGAGCAGTACTTC

D gene: .
V gene: TRBV7-2
clone size: .
J gene: TRBJ2-7
CDR3 protein: CASSLSVTYEQYF
CDR3 DNA: TGTGCCAGCAGCTTATCCGTTACCTACGAGCAGTACTTC

D gene: .
V gene: TRBV11-3
clone size: once
J gene: TRBJ2-5
CDR3 protein: CASSLGLAETQYF
CDR3 DNA: TGTGCCAGCAGCTTAGGTTTAGCAGAGACCCAGTACTTC

D gene: TRBD2
V gene: TRBV11-2
clone size: once
J gene: TRBJ2-1
CDR3 protein: CASSSRTSGSWNEQFF
CDR3 DNA: TGTGCCAGCAGCTCCAGGACTAGCGGGAGTTGGAATGAGCAGTTCTTC

D gene: TRBD1
V gene: TRBV14
clone size: few
J gene: TRBJ2-2
CDR3 protein: CASSLGDRSNTGELFF
CDR3 DNA: TGTGCCAGCAGCCTCGGGGACAGGTCGAACACCGGGGAGCTGTTTTTT

D gene: TRBD1
V gene: TRBV6-2/TRBV6-3
clone size: .
J gene: TRBJ2-1
CDR3 protein: CASSKPPGQGRYEQFF
CDR3 DNA: TGTGCCAGCAGTAAACCCCCGGGACAGGGACGATATGAGCAGTTCTTC

D gene: .
V gene: TRBV28
clone size: .
J gene: TRBJ1-2
CDR3 protein: CASSLGAVGQGWNYGYTF
CDR3 DNA: TGTGCCAGCAGTTTAGGGGCAGTGGGGCAGGGGTGGAACTATGGCTACACCTTC

D gene: .
V gene: TRBV7-8
clone size: .
J gene: TRBJ2-5
CDR3 protein: CASSLAGPGETQYF
CDR3 DNA: TGTGCCAGCAGCTTAGCGGGGCCTGGGGAGACCCAGTACTTC

D gene: TRBD1
V gene: TRBV19
clone size: .
J gene: TRBJ1-2
CDR3 protein: CASSGTAYGYTF
CDR3 DNA: TGTGCCAGTAGTGGGACAGCCTATGGCTACACCTTC

D gene: .
V gene: TRBV6-1
clone size: .
J gene: TRBJ1-5
CDR3 protein: CASSDGGQPQHF
CDR3 DNA: TGTGCCAGCAGTGATGGAGGGCAGCCCCAGCATTTT

D gene: .
V gene: TRBV18
clone size: .
J gene: TRBJ2-7
CDR3 protein: CASSPPAGYEQYF
CDR3 DNA: TGTGCCAGCTCACCACCCGCGGGGTACGAGCAGTACTTC

D gene: TRBD1
V gene: TRBV12-5
clone size: .
J gene: TRBJ2-7
CDR3 protein: CASGLVRGDRVLYEQYF
CDR3 DNA: TGTGCTAGTGGTTTGGTACGGGGGGACAGGGTGCTCTACGAGCAGTACTTC

D gene: TRBD1
V gene: TRBV5-1
clone size: .
J gene: TRBJ2-5
CDR3 protein: CASKVQGDQETQYF
CDR3 DNA: TGCGCCAGCAAGGTACAGGGGGATCAAGAGACCCAGTACTTC

D gene: TRBD1
V gene: TRBV4-3
clone size: .
J gene: TRBJ1-2
CDR3 protein: CASSHPTGAMRYGYTF
CDR3 DNA: TGCGCCAGCAGCCATCCGACAGGGGCAATGCGCTATGGCTACACCTTC

D gene: TRBD1
V gene: TRBV28
clone size: .
J gene: TRBJ1-2
CDR3 protein: CASSSGTEGSGYTF
CDR3 DNA: TGTGCCAGCAGTTCTGGGACAGAGGGGTCTGGCTACACCTTC

D gene: .
V gene: TRBV30
clone size: .
J gene: TRBJ1-2
CDR3 protein: CAWSVSAYGYTF
CDR3 DNA: TGTGCCTGGAGTGTAAGTGCGTATGGCTACACCTTC